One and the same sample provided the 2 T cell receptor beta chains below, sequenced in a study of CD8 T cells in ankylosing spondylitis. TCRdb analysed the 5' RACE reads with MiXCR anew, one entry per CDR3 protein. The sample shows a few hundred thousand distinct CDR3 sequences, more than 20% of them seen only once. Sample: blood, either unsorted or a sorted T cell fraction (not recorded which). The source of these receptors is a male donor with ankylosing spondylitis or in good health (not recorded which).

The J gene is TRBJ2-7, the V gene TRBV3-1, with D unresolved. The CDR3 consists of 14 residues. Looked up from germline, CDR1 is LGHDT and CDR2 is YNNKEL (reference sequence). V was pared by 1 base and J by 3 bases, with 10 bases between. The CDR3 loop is CASSQGARLYEQYF. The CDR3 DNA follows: TGTGCCAGCAGCCAAGGCGCCAGGCTCTACGAGCAGTACTTC.

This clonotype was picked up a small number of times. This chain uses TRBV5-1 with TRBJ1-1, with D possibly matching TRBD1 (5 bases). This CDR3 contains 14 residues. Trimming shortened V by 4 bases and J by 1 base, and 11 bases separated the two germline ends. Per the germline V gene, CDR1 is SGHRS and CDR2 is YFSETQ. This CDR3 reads CASSQTQGNTEAFF. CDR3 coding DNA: TGCGCCAGCAGCCAAACCCAGGGGAACACTGAAGCTTTCTTT.